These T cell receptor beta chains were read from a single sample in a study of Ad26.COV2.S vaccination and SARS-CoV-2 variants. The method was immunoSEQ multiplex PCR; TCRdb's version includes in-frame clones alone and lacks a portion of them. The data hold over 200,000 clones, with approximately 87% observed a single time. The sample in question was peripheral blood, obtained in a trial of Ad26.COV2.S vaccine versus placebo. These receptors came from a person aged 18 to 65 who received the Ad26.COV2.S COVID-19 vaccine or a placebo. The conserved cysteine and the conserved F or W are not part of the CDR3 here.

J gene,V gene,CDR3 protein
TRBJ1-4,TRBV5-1,ASTLGHPATNEKLF
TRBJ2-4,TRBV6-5,ASSYSGGEDIQY
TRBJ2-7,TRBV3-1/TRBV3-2,ASGPRSGPYEQY
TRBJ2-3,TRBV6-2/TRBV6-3,ASSLSRADTQY
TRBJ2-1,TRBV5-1,ASSPGLLERLEQF
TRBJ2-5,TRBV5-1,ASSFPAGVETQY
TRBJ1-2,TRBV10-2,ASRNRGRRGGDYGYT
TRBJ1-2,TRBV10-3,ATQTGDNYGYT
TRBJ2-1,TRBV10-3,AIRGLAGNEQF
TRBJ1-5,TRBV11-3,ASSLRGRAPNQPQH
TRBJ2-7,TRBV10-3,AIRGGREQY
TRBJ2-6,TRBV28,ASSLDGREIAGANVLT
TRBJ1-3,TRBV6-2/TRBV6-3,ASSYPGQLGNTIY
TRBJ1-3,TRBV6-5,ASSYAGTRGNTIY
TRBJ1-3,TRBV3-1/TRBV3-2,ASSQDWSSGNTIY
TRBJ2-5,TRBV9,ASSVEGRWETQY
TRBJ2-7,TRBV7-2,ASSLGQGGYEQY
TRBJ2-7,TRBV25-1,ASSGTSGSYEQY
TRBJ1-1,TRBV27,ASSLDRVNTEAF
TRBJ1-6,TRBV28,ASSGGRGSSYNSPLH
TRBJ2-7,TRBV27,ASSLSLAVREQY
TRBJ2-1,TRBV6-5,ASSESPSGSDEQF
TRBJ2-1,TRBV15,ATSRAPSGQAEQF
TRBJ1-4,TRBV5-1,ASSLTDSKWF
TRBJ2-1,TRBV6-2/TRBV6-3,ASSDPVGSHNEQF
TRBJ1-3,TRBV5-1,ASRELSSGNTIY
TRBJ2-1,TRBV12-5,ASGLSSYNEQF
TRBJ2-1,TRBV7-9,ASSWGQGDNEQF
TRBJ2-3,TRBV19,ASMGRISSTDTQY
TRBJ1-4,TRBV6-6,ASSYPRQINEKLF
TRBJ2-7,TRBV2,ASSGDSLGPYEQY
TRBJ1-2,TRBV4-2,ASSLQSQEGYT
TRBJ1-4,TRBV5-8,ASSLKGSNEKLF
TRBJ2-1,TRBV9,ASSVVSGTVADEQF
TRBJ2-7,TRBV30,AWSAPGTAREQY
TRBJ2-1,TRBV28,ASSAQAEAYNEQF
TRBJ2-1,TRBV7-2,ASSLLAGGYNEQF
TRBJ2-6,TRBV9,ASSVATTGGDPGANVLT
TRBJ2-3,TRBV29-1,SVREGPASTDTQY
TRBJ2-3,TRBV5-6,ASREGLLVSGTQY
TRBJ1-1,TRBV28,ASLLGTGTLNTEAF
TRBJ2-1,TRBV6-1,ASSETRTFYNEQF
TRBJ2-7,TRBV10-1,ASSEGGGREQY